One T cell receptor (beta chain) is described in this entry. Antigen specificity is unknown. The TCRbeta library was prepared with unique molecular identifiers. TCRdb processed the PCR reads anew with MiXCR; each CDR3 protein has one entry. The table has about 90,000 distinct CDR3 sequences, 15% to 18% seen once. The data originate from a study of T-cell reconstitution after alpha-beta-depleted transplantation in children. Points from the study as a whole: About two months after transplant, alpha-beta T cells reportedly came from several hundred expanded graft clones. T-cell counts and diversity were attributed mostly to newly produced T cells one year after transplant.

The V gene lost 1 base and the J gene lost 7 bases, with 11 bases spanning the gap. The CDR3 spans 14 residues. This chain links TRBV12-3 or TRBV12-4 with TRBJ2-1; D is uncertain. The sample in question was PBMCs, mostly from graft donor cells, obtained 180 days after TCRalphabeta/CD19-depleted stem cell transplant. The source of this sequence is a male patient aged 2-10 years who had a stem cell transplant for acute lymphoblastic leukemia, so the T cells may come from the graft donor. The CDR3 nucleotides are TGTGCCAGCAGTTTAGTGAGACCACCTAATGAGCAGTTCTTC. This codes for CASSLVRPPNEQFF.